A selection of T cell receptor beta chains follows, all from one sample in a study of cytotoxic CD8 clonotypes in ibrutinib-treated CLL. The repertoire was sequenced with immunoSEQ multiplex PCR; TCRdb's copy has only in-frame clones and lacks some. The table records 80,000 to 95,000 clones, around 75% of them present only once. Material: PBMCs, obtained after 12 months of ibrutinib treatment. The receptor set was obtained from a human donor with chronic lymphocytic leukemia. The CDR3 runs from the conserved cysteine through the conserved F or W. Fields, in order: J gene, clone size, D gene, V gene, CDR3 DNA, CDR3 protein. The D gene is left open where the match is weak. Some rows have no size entry. The others give once, few or many, or a class for an expanded clone.

>TRBJ2-5|NA|NA|TRBV28
TGTGCCAGCAGTTTACGCGGGGTAGCAGAGACCCAGTACTTC
CASSLRGVAETQYF
>TRBJ2-1|NA|TRBD2|TRBV23-1
TGCGCCAGCAGTCCCCCCCGGACTAGCGGGGGGGATGAGCAGTTCTTC
CASSPPRTSGGDEQFF
>TRBJ1-6|many|NA|TRBV5-1
TGCGCCAGCAGGGGGACCTTGGGGGATTCACCCCTCCACTTT
CASRGTLGDSPLHF
>TRBJ1-5|NA|NA|TRBV27
TGTGCCAGCAGTGCCCTTATGAGCGGCAATCAGCCCCAGCATTTT
CASSALMSGNQPQHF
>TRBJ2-7|NA|TRBD1|TRBV7-2
TGTGCCAGCAGCTTAGCGCTGATAAGGGGGCAAAGGTACGAGCAGTACTTC
CASSLALIRGQRYEQYF
>TRBJ2-7|NA|NA|TRBV7-8
TGTGCCAGCAGCTTAGGGGGAAGAACCTACGAGCAGTACTTC
CASSLGGRTYEQYF
>TRBJ2-7|once|NA|TRBV28
TGTGCCAGCAGTTACGCTGTAGGGGCGGTTTACGAGCAGTACTTC
CASSYAVGAVYEQYF
>TRBJ2-7|NA|TRBD1|TRBV5-1
TGCGCCAGCGGGGACAGTCCCTACGAGCAGTACTTC
CASGDSPYEQYF
>TRBJ1-2|NA|NA|TRBV28
TGTGCCAGCACCCCAGGGGCGCCCTATGGCTACACCTTC
CASTPGAPYGYTF
>TRBJ2-1|NA|NA|TRBV10-3
TGTGCCATCAGTCGGGTCGAAGATGAGCAGTTCTTC
CAISRVEDEQFF
>TRBJ1-1|NA|NA|TRBV6-6
TGTGCCAGCAGTTACGTCGGCAGTCACACTGAAGCTTTCTTT
CASSYVGSHTEAFF
>TRBJ2-2|NA|NA|TRBV5-1
TGCGCCAGCAGCCCCCCCGGATTACTAAACACCGGGGAGCTGTTTTTT
CASSPPGLLNTGELFF
>TRBJ1-6|few|TRBD1|TRBV5-6
TGTGCCAGCAGCTTGGCCGTGGACAGGGCCCTCCACTTT
CASSLAVDRALHF
>TRBJ2-1|NA|NA|TRBV6-5
TGTGCCAGCAGTCCCGCCGGGACCGCACACAATGAGCAGTTCTTC
CASSPAGTAHNEQFF
>TRBJ2-1|NA|TRBD2|TRBV4-2
TGTGCCAGCAGCCAACCACTAGCGGGAAACAATGAGCAGTTCTTC
CASSQPLAGNNEQFF
>TRBJ2-3|NA|TRBD1|TRBV6-1
TGTGCCAGCAGTGCGACAGGGCCAGATACGCAGTATTTT
CASSATGPDTQYF
>TRBJ2-5|NA|TRBD1|TRBV2
TGTGCCAGCATACAGGGGTATGGGGAGACCCAGTACTTC
CASIQGYGETQYF
>TRBJ2-3|few|TRBD2|TRBV6-5
TGTGCCAGCAGTTACGGTAGCGGGAGTGCAGATACGCAGTATTTT
CASSYGSGSADTQYF
>TRBJ2-3|NA|NA|TRBV19
TGTGCCAGTAGTATTAGGGAGGCTGGGGATACGCAGTATTTT
CASSIREAGDTQYF
>TRBJ2-7|NA|TRBD1|TRBV29-1
TGCAGCGTTGAAGGGACAGGGGCCTACGAGCAGTACTTC
CSVEGTGAYEQYF
>TRBJ2-5|NA|NA|TRBV11-2
TGTGCCAGCAGCTGGTCCCCCGTCCAAGAGACCCAGTACTTC
CASSWSPVQETQYF
>TRBJ1-3|NA|NA|TRBV5-1
TGCGCCAGCAGCTTGGGAGGCGTGGGTACCATATATTTT
CASSLGGVGTIYF
>TRBJ2-7|NA|NA|TRBV7-2
TGTGCCAGCAGCTTAGACTCGGGGGAGCAGTACTTC
CASSLDSGEQYF